This is a list of T cell receptor beta chains from one sample in a study of OX40 agonist ivuxolimab in advanced cancers. The protocol was immunoSEQ multiplex PCR, while the TCRdb copy is restricted to in-frame clones and leaves out a portion. The sample records 45,000 to 50,000 clones, about nine tenths being singletons. This sample comprised CD4+ or CD8+ T cells sorted from blood, obtained in a trial of the OX40 agonist ivuxolimab. The origin of the receptors is an adult with an advanced solid tumor such as melanoma, head and neck, liver or kidney cancer. CDR3s include the opening cysteine and the closing phenylalanine or tryptophan. Each record gives: V gene, clone size, J gene, D gene, CDR3 protein, CDR3 DNA. D genes are given only for firm matches. For some rows the clone size is stated as once, few or many, or as a class when expanded; others skip it.

v_gene: TRBV7-9; abundance: -; j_gene: TRBJ2-3; d_gene: -; CDR3aa: CASSPPADTQYF; CDR3nt: TGTGCCAGCAGCCCCCCCGCAGATACGCAGTATTTT
v_gene: TRBV29-1; abundance: -; j_gene: TRBJ2-1; d_gene: TRBD2; CDR3aa: CSVEGLAGEGSYNEQFF; CDR3nt: TGCAGCGTTGAAGGACTAGCGGGAGAGGGCTCCTACAATGAGCAGTTCTTC
v_gene: TRBV11-2; abundance: -; j_gene: TRBJ2-5; d_gene: -; CDR3aa: CASSQLEQETQYF; CDR3nt: TGTGCCAGCAGCCAACTTGAACAAGAGACCCAGTACTTC
v_gene: TRBV5-1; abundance: -; j_gene: TRBJ2-3; d_gene: TRBD1; CDR3aa: CASRLGDRGLDTQYF; CDR3nt: TGCGCCAGCAGATTGGGGGACAGGGGGTTGGATACGCAGTATTTT
v_gene: TRBV18; abundance: -; j_gene: TRBJ2-5; d_gene: -; CDR3aa: CASSPPVGEGVGETQYF; CDR3nt: TGTGCCAGCTCACCACCGGTGGGAGAGGGCGTAGGGGAGACCCAGTACTTC
v_gene: TRBV7-8; abundance: -; j_gene: TRBJ1-5; d_gene: -; CDR3aa: CASRPDRSSNQPQHF; CDR3nt: TGTGCCAGCAGACCAGACAGGTCTAGCAATCAGCCCCAGCATTTT
v_gene: TRBV5-6; abundance: medium-sized; j_gene: TRBJ2-3; d_gene: TRBD1; CDR3aa: CASIGQGYTDTQYF; CDR3nt: TGTGCCAGCATAGGACAGGGTTACACAGATACGCAGTATTTT
v_gene: TRBV7-8; abundance: -; j_gene: TRBJ2-7; d_gene: TRBD2; CDR3aa: CASSLSGSGYEQYF; CDR3nt: TGTGCCAGCAGCTTAAGCGGGAGCGGCTACGAGCAGTACTTC
v_gene: TRBV5-1; abundance: -; j_gene: TRBJ2-1; d_gene: -; CDR3aa: CASRDRPENSYNEQFF; CDR3nt: TGCGCCAGCCGAGACCGGCCCGAGAACTCCTACAATGAGCAGTTCTTC
v_gene: TRBV7-9; abundance: -; j_gene: TRBJ2-1; d_gene: -; CDR3aa: CASSTSIAEPARRSNEQFF; CDR3nt: TGTGCCAGCTCAACCTCTATAGCCGAACCGGCTAGACGGTCAAATGAGCAGTTCTTC
v_gene: TRBV5-1; abundance: -; j_gene: TRBJ2-3; d_gene: -; CDR3aa: CASTNTDTQYF; CDR3nt: TGCGCCAGCACAAACACAGATACGCAGTATTTT
v_gene: TRBV27; abundance: -; j_gene: TRBJ2-7; d_gene: -; CDR3aa: CASSPFGATYEQYF; CDR3nt: TGTGCCAGCAGTCCGTTCGGGGCCACCTACGAGCAGTACTTC
v_gene: TRBV7-8; abundance: -; j_gene: TRBJ2-5; d_gene: -; CDR3aa: CASSSPGVEETQYF; CDR3nt: TGTGCCAGCAGCTCTCCGGGGGTGGAAGAGACCCAGTACTTC
v_gene: TRBV19; abundance: -; j_gene: TRBJ2-7; d_gene: -; CDR3aa: CASSPGGYEQYF; CDR3nt: TGTGCCAGTAGCCCCGGGGGCTACGAGCAGTACTTC
v_gene: TRBV10-1; abundance: -; j_gene: TRBJ1-5; d_gene: -; CDR3aa: CASSDQGRYSNQPQHF; CDR3nt: TGCGCCAGCAGTGACCAAGGACGGTATAGCAATCAGCCCCAGCATTTT
v_gene: TRBV2; abundance: -; j_gene: TRBJ2-3; d_gene: TRBD2; CDR3aa: CASSEAGGGRTDTQYF; CDR3nt: TGTGCCAGCAGTGAAGCCGGCGGGGGACGCACAGATACGCAGTATTTT
v_gene: TRBV29-1; abundance: -; j_gene: TRBJ2-2; d_gene: TRBD2; CDR3aa: CSVESGVGLAGGHTGELFF; CDR3nt: TGCAGCGTTGAATCCGGGGTGGGACTAGCGGGAGGACACACCGGGGAGCTGTTTTTT
v_gene: TRBV9; abundance: -; j_gene: TRBJ2-3; d_gene: -; CDR3aa: CASSRGTTDTQYF; CDR3nt: TGTGCCAGCAGCCGCGGGACCACAGATACGCAGTATTTT
v_gene: TRBV5-1; abundance: -; j_gene: TRBJ2-2; d_gene: TRBD1; CDR3aa: CASNPTGGNTGELFF; CDR3nt: TGCGCCAGCAACCCGACAGGGGGGAACACCGGGGAGCTGTTTTTT
v_gene: TRBV10-1; abundance: -; j_gene: TRBJ2-7; d_gene: TRBD2; CDR3aa: CASSESGLAGYYEQYF; CDR3nt: TGCGCCAGCAGTGAGTCTGGACTAGCGGGATATTACGAGCAGTACTTC
v_gene: TRBV13; abundance: -; j_gene: TRBJ2-3; d_gene: TRBD2; CDR3aa: CASSLGLAGLTDTQYF; CDR3nt: TGTGCCAGCAGCCTTGGACTAGCGGGACTCACAGATACGCAGTATTTT
v_gene: TRBV19; abundance: -; j_gene: TRBJ2-7; d_gene: TRBD2; CDR3aa: CASSPLSSGGVYEQYF; CDR3nt: TGTGCCAGTAGCCCCCTCTCTAGCGGGGGAGTCTACGAGCAGTACTTC
v_gene: TRBV7-9; abundance: -; j_gene: TRBJ2-3; d_gene: TRBD2; CDR3aa: CASSFSTSGGLSTDTQYF; CDR3nt: TGTGCCAGCAGCTTCTCGACTAGCGGGGGGTTGAGCACAGATACGCAGTATTTT
v_gene: TRBV5-5; abundance: -; j_gene: TRBJ2-5; d_gene: TRBD2; CDR3aa: CASSPSGLATGETQYF; CDR3nt: TGTGCCAGCAGCCCCTCGGGACTAGCTACTGGGGAGACCCAGTACTTC
v_gene: TRBV4-2; abundance: -; j_gene: TRBJ2-1; d_gene: -; CDR3aa: CASRSGTEQFF; CDR3nt: TGTGCCAGCAGGTCAGGTACTGAGCAGTTCTTC
v_gene: TRBV28; abundance: -; j_gene: TRBJ2-7; d_gene: TRBD1; CDR3aa: CASRKRTGISYEQYF; CDR3nt: TGTGCCAGCAGAAAGCGGACAGGAATTTCCTACGAGCAGTACTTC
v_gene: TRBV11-1; abundance: -; j_gene: TRBJ2-1; d_gene: TRBD2; CDR3aa: CASSSSGTRLFDEQFF; CDR3nt: TGTGCCAGCAGTTCCTCCGGGACTAGACTCTTCGATGAGCAGTTCTTC
v_gene: TRBV7-9; abundance: -; j_gene: TRBJ1-2; d_gene: -; CDR3aa: CASSPPGGLYGYTF; CDR3nt: TGTGCCAGCAGCCCCCCGGGGGGCCTATATGGCTACACCTTC
v_gene: TRBV7-6; abundance: once; j_gene: TRBJ2-1; d_gene: -; CDR3aa: CASSLGGRNEQFF; CDR3nt: TGTGCCAGCAGCTTAGGAGGGAGAAATGAGCAGTTCTTC
v_gene: TRBV27; abundance: -; j_gene: TRBJ2-1; d_gene: TRBD2; CDR3aa: CASSLTALGAGGDFDEQFF; CDR3nt: TGTGCCAGCAGTTTAACGGCCCTCGGGGCGGGAGGGGATTTCGATGAGCAGTTCTTC
v_gene: TRBV28; abundance: -; j_gene: TRBJ2-7; d_gene: -; CDR3aa: CATFSGADEQYF; CDR3nt: TGTGCCACCTTCTCGGGAGCAGACGAGCAGTACTTC
v_gene: TRBV25-1; abundance: -; j_gene: TRBJ1-1; d_gene: -; CDR3aa: CASTTNEAPMATEAFF; CDR3nt: TGTGCCAGCACCACCAATGAGGCCCCCATGGCCACTGAAGCTTTCTTT
v_gene: TRBV29-1; abundance: -; j_gene: TRBJ2-1; d_gene: TRBD2; CDR3aa: CSVEGLAGVPSEQFF; CDR3nt: TGCAGCGTTGAAGGACTAGCGGGAGTCCCGAGTGAGCAGTTCTTC
v_gene: TRBV11-2; abundance: -; j_gene: TRBJ1-4; d_gene: -; CDR3aa: CASSIRATNEKLFF; CDR3nt: TGTGCCAGCAGCATAAGAGCAACTAATGAAAAACTGTTTTTT
v_gene: TRBV5-1; abundance: -; j_gene: TRBJ1-2; d_gene: -; CDR3aa: CASSLRGPLEYGYTF; CDR3nt: TGCGCCAGCAGCTTGAGAGGACCCTTAGAATATGGCTACACCTTC
v_gene: TRBV7-6; abundance: -; j_gene: TRBJ2-1; d_gene: -; CDR3aa: CASSPITSWNEQFF; CDR3nt: TGTGCCAGCAGCCCTATTACTAGTTGGAATGAGCAGTTCTTC
v_gene: TRBV15; abundance: -; j_gene: TRBJ2-5; d_gene: -; CDR3aa: CATSGSIGTQYF; CDR3nt: TGTGCCACCAGTGGCTCCATCGGGACCCAGTACTTC
v_gene: TRBV25-1; abundance: -; j_gene: TRBJ1-2; d_gene: TRBD1; CDR3aa: CASSASLQGADYGYTF; CDR3nt: TGTGCCAGCAGTGCCTCCCTACAGGGGGCCGACTATGGCTACACCTTC
v_gene: TRBV4-1; abundance: -; j_gene: TRBJ2-3; d_gene: -; CDR3aa: CASSPGPVSAADTQYF; CDR3nt: TGCGCCAGCAGTCCCGGACCCGTATCGGCGGCAGATACGCAGTATTTT
v_gene: TRBV27; abundance: -; j_gene: TRBJ1-2; d_gene: -; CDR3aa: CASSFGTDYGYTF; CDR3nt: TGTGCCAGCAGTTTCGGGACCGACTATGGCTACACCTTC
v_gene: TRBV5-4; abundance: -; j_gene: TRBJ2-5; d_gene: -; CDR3aa: CASSLATKEFQETQYF; CDR3nt: TGTGCCAGCAGCTTGGCCACAAAGGAATTCCAAGAGACCCAGTACTTC
v_gene: TRBV7-9; abundance: -; j_gene: TRBJ1-4; d_gene: -; CDR3aa: CASSLPGVGEKLFF; CDR3nt: TGTGCCAGCAGCTTACCAGGGGTGGGTGAAAAACTGTTTTTT
v_gene: TRBV6-6; abundance: -; j_gene: TRBJ2-2; d_gene: -; CDR3aa: CASSYGSTGELFF; CDR3nt: TGTGCCAGCAGCTATGGATCCACCGGGGAGCTGTTTTTT
v_gene: TRBV18; abundance: -; j_gene: TRBJ2-3; d_gene: -; CDR3aa: CASSPPSTGFTDTQYF; CDR3nt: TGTGCCAGCTCACCACCAAGCACGGGGTTCACAGATACGCAGTATTTT
v_gene: TRBV29-1; abundance: -; j_gene: TRBJ2-5; d_gene: TRBD1; CDR3aa: CSAGTGQETQYF; CDR3nt: TGCAGCGCAGGGACAGGACAAGAGACCCAGTACTTC
v_gene: TRBV2; abundance: -; j_gene: TRBJ2-3; d_gene: TRBD2; CDR3aa: CASSDAAGGMDTQYF; CDR3nt: TGTGCCAGCAGTGACGCCGCGGGGGGGATGGATACGCAGTATTTT
v_gene: TRBV28; abundance: -; j_gene: TRBJ1-1; d_gene: -; CDR3aa: CASRGTWGTEAFF; CDR3nt: TGTGCCAGCAGAGGGACCTGGGGCACTGAAGCTTTCTTT
v_gene: TRBV7-6; abundance: -; j_gene: TRBJ2-7; d_gene: -; CDR3aa: CASSLVGGGEQYF; CDR3nt: TGTGCCAGCAGCTTAGTAGGGGGAGGCGAGCAGTACTTC
v_gene: TRBV4-1; abundance: -; j_gene: TRBJ2-7; d_gene: TRBD1; CDR3aa: CASSQSQGAYEQYF; CDR3nt: TGCGCCAGCAGCCAAAGTCAGGGGGCCTACGAGCAGTACTTC
v_gene: TRBV4-2; abundance: -; j_gene: TRBJ1-4; d_gene: -; CDR3aa: CASSQDLSNEKLFF; CDR3nt: TGTGCCAGCAGCCAAGATCTCTCTAATGAAAAACTGTTTTTT
v_gene: TRBV5-1; abundance: -; j_gene: TRBJ2-2; d_gene: TRBD2; CDR3aa: CASSFFPGLAGGLNTGELFF; CDR3nt: TGCGCCAGCAGCTTCTTCCCCGGGCTAGCGGGGGGACTGAACACCGGGGAGCTGTTTTTT
v_gene: TRBV9; abundance: -; j_gene: TRBJ2-2; d_gene: -; CDR3aa: CASSPRGAGELFF; CDR3nt: TGTGCCAGCAGCCCGAGGGGGGCCGGGGAGCTGTTTTTT
v_gene: TRBV25-1; abundance: -; j_gene: TRBJ1-6; d_gene: -; CDR3aa: CASSEPGLNSPLHF; CDR3nt: TGTGCCAGCAGTGAACCAGGATTAAATTCACCCCTCCACTTT
v_gene: TRBV7-6; abundance: -; j_gene: TRBJ2-3; d_gene: TRBD2; CDR3aa: CASSSTGTSADTQYF; CDR3nt: TGTGCCAGCAGCTCGACCGGGACTAGCGCAGATACGCAGTATTTT
v_gene: TRBV7-6; abundance: -; j_gene: TRBJ2-7; d_gene: -; CDR3aa: CASSLEDRMREQYF; CDR3nt: TGTGCCAGCAGCTTAGAGGACAGAATGCGCGAGCAGTACTTC
v_gene: TRBV18; abundance: -; j_gene: TRBJ1-1; d_gene: -; CDR3aa: CASSPLGTGLQSQAEAFF; CDR3nt: TGTGCCAGCTCACCCCTGGGAACAGGGTTACAATCCCAGGCTGAAGCTTTCTTT
v_gene: TRBV15; abundance: -; j_gene: TRBJ2-1; d_gene: TRBD2; CDR3aa: CATSKLAGVNEQFF; CDR3nt: TGTGCCACCAGCAAGCTAGCGGGAGTTAATGAGCAGTTCTTC
v_gene: TRBV25-1; abundance: -; j_gene: TRBJ1-5; d_gene: -; CDR3aa: CASSDIGGNQPQHF; CDR3nt: TGTGCCAGCAGTGATATAGGGGGCAATCAGCCCCAGCATTTT
v_gene: TRBV29-1; abundance: -; j_gene: TRBJ2-2; d_gene: -; CDR3aa: CSAPGLAGGELFF; CDR3nt: TGCAGCGCCCCAGGGCTCGCTGGCGGGGAGCTGTTTTTT
v_gene: TRBV28; abundance: once; j_gene: TRBJ2-3; d_gene: TRBD2; CDR3aa: CASSFGGGRLITDTQYF; CDR3nt: TGTGCCAGCAGTTTCGGCGGGGGGCGGCTGATCACAGATACGCAGTATTTT